The clone carrying this T cell receptor (beta chain) was found a few times. A sample-barcoded 5' primer and a J-beta primer mix were used in a second PCR of roughly 7 to 12 cycles. TCRdb analysed the 5' RACE reads with MiXCR anew, one entry per CDR3 protein. Of 1.5 million to 2 million distinct CDR3 sequences in the sample, 28% were seen once. V was pared by 6 bases and J by 5 bases, with 19 bases between. This CDR3 contains 15 residues. Germline-derived CDR1 and CDR2 are SGHTA and FQGNSA. The data were taken from a study of blood T cells in healthy people across ages. What was sequenced was blood. The chain has TRBV7-2 and TRBJ2-5; TRBD1 might be the D (7 bases). The sequence derives from a woman younger than 45 in good health. CDR3 nucleotide sequence: TGTGCCAGCAGACTAGACAGGGCTGGGAGGGAGACCCAGTACTTC. Translation: CASRLDRAGRETQYF.